This T cell receptor beta chain was profiled in a study of CD8+CD57+ T cells in acquired aplastic anemia. Study context: Sorted CD4+ and CD8+ cells gave an average of around 3.3 ug of DNA. Healthy donor sequencing depth: 10 million to 10.8 million CD4+, roughly 12 million CD8+ reads. Study-level results: Statistical testing detected no significant gap in CD8+ Simpson's diversity between patients and controls. Patients had approximately 30 CD8+ CDR3 sequences in common with controls (the shared set).

Points on this clonotype: Its target is unknown. The CDR3 end shows no conserved phenylalanine or tryptophan, and so a read error is likely.

It was genomic DNA that served as the template for profiling TCR beta VDJ and CDR3. One entry per CDR3 protein results from TCRdb running MiXCR on the reads. Of about 81,000 distinct CDR3 sequences listed, 40% to 55% were seen once; the top ten hold approximately 70%. The CDR3 runs 16 residues. The trim removed 4 bases at V and 5 bases at J, leaving 11 bases unmatched. CDR1 and CDR2 (germline): GTSNPN, SVGIG (reference sequence). The material sequenced was sorted CD4+, CD8+, or CD8+CD57+ T cells (not recorded which) from PBMCs. The chain is built from TRBV30 and TRBJ2-7; 13 nucleotides match TRBD2. This TCR came from a human donor in good health, serving as a control. CDR3 DNA sequence: TGTGCCTGGACTCTCCCGGGACTAGCGGGGCGAAACGAGCAGTACCTC. Translated: CAWTLPGLAGRNEQYL.